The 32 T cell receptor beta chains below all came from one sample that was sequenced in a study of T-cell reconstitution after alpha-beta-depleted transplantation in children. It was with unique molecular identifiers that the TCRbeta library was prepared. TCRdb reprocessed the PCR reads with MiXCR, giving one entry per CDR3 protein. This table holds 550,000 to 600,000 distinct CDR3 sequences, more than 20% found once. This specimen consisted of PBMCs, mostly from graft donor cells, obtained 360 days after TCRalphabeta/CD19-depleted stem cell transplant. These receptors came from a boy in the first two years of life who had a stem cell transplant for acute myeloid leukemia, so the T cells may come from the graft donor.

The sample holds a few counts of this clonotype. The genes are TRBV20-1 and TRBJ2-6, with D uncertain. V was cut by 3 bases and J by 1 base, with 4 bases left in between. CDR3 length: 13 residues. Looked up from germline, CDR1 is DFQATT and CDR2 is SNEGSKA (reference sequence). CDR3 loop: CSASNSGANVLTF. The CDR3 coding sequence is TGCAGTGCTAGTAATTCTGGGGCCAACGTCCTGACTTTC.

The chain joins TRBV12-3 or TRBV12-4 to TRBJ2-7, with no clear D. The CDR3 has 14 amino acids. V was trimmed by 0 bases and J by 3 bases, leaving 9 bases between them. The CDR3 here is CASSLAGTIYEQYF. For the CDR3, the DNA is TGTGCCAGCAGTTTAGCGGGCACTATCTACGAGCAGTACTTC.

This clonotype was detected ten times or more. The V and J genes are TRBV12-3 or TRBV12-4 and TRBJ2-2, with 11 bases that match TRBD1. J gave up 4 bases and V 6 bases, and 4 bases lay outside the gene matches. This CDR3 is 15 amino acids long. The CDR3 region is CASRGTGGSTGELFF. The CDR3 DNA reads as TGTGCCAGCAGGGGGACAGGGGGTAGCACCGGGGAGCTGTTTTTT.

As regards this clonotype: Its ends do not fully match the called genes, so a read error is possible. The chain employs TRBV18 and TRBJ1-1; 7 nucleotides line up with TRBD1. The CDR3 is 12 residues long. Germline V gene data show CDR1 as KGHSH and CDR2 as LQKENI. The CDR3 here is CASSPTGDEGFF. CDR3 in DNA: TGTGCCAGCTCGCCTACAGGGGACGAAGGTTTCTTT.

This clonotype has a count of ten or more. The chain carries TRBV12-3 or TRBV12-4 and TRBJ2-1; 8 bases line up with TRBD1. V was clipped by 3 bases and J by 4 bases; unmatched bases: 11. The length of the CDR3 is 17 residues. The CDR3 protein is CASSFYLDRGPYNEQFF. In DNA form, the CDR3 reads TGTGCCAGCAGTTTCTACCTCGACAGGGGCCCTTACAATGAGCAGTTCTTC.

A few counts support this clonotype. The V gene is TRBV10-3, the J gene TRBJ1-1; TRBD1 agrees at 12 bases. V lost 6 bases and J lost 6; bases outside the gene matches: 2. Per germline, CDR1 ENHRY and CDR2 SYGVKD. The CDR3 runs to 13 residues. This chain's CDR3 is CAIRGQGASEAFF. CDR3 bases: TGTGCCATCAGGGGACAGGGGGCATCTGAAGCTTTCTTT.

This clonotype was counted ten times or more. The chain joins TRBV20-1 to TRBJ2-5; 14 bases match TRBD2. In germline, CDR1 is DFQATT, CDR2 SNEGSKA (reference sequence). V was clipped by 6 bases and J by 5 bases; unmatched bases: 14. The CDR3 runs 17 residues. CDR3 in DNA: TGCAGTGCGCGAAGACTAGCGGGGGGGAGGATGTATGAGACCCAGTACTTC. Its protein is CSARRLAGGRMYETQYF.

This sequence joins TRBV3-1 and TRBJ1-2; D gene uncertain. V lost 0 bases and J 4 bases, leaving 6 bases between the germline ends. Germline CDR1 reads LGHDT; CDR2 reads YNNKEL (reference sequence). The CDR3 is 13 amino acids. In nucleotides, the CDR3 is TGTGCCAGCAGCCAAGATCGTATCTATGGCTACACCTTC. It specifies CASSQDRIYGYTF.

CDR3 region: CASKAGGQEEQFF. CDR3 DNA sequence: TGTGCCAGCAAAGCGGGGGGGCAGGAGGAGCAGTTCTTC. The V gene is TRBV3-1, the J gene TRBJ2-1, with 10 bases aligning to TRBD2. J lost 10 bases, V lost 7 bases, and 7 bases had no gene match. Germline loops: CDR1 LGHDT, CDR2 YNNKEL (reference sequence). The CDR3 is made up of 13 amino acids.

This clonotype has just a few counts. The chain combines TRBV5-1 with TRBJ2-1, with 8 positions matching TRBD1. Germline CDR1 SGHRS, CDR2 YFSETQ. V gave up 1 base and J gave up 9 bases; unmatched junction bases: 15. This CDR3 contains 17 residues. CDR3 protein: CASSLLKVGQGVGEQFF. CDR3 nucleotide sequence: TGCGCCAGCAGCTTGCTGAAGGTAGGACAGGGTGTCGGTGAGCAGTTCTTC.

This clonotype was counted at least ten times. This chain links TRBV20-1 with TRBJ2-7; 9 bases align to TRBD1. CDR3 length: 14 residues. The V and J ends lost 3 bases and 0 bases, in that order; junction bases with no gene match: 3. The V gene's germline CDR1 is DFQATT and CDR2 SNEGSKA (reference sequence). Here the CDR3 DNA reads TGCAGTGCTAGTGACAGGGGGAGCTCCTACGAGCAGTACGTC. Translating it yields CSASDRGSSYEQYV.

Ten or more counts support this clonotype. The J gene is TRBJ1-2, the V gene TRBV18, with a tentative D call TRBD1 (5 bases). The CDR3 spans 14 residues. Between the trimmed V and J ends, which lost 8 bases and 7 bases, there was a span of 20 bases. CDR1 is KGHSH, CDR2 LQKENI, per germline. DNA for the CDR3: TGTGCCAGCAGAGCCGGGACTATGAGAGGTGGCTACACCTTC. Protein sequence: CASRAGTMRGGYTF.

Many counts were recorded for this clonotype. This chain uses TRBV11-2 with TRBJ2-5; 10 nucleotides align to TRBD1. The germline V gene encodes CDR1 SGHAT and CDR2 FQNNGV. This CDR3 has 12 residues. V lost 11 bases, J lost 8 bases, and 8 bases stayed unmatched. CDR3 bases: TGTGCCTGGGGGGGGACAGGGGAAACCCAGTACTTC. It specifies CAWGGTGETQYF.

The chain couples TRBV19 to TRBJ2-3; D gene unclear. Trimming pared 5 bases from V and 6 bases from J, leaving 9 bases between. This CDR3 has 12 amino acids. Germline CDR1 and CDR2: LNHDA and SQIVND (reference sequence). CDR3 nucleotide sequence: TGTGCCAGTAGTCCGTCAAGGGATACGCAGTATTTT. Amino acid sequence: CASSPSRDTQYF. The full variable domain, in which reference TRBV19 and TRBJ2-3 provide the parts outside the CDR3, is DGGITQSPKYLFRKEGQNVTLSCEQNLNHDAMYWYRQDPGQGLRLIYYSQIVNDFQKGDIAEGYSVSREKKESFPLTVTSAQKNPTAFYLCASSPSRDTQYFGPGTRLTVL.

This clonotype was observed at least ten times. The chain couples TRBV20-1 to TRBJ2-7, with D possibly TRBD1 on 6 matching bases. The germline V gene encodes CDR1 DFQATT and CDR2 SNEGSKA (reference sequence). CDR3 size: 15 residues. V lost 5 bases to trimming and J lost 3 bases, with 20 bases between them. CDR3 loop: CSARKAGVFDYEQYV. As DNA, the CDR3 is TGCAGTGCTCGAAAGGCAGGGGTGTTCGACTACGAGCAGTACGTC.

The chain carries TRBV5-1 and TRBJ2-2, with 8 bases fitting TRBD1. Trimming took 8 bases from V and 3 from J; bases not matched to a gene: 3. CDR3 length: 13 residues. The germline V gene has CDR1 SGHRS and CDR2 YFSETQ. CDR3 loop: CARGQGHTGELFF. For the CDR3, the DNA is TGCGCCAGAGGACAGGGACACACCGGGGAGCTGTTTTTT.

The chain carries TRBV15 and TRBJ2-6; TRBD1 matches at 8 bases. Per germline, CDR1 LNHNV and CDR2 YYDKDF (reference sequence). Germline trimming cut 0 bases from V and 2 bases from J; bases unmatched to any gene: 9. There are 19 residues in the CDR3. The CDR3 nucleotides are TGTGCCACCAGCAGAGATCTCAGGGGGCGCTACCCTGGGGCCAACGTCCTGACTTTC. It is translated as CATSRDLRGRYPGANVLTF.

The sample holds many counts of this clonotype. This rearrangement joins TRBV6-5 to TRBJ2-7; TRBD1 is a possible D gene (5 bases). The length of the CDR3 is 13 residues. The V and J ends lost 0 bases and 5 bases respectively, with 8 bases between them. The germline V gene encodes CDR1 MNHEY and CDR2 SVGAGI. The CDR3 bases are TGTGCCAGCAGTTACTCGGGCAGGGACGAGCAGTACGTC. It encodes CASSYSGRDEQYV.

The CDR3 sequence is CASSLVLGGASGNTIYF. The CDR3 coding sequence is TGTGCCAGCAGCTTGGTATTGGGGGGGGCCTCTGGAAACACCATATATTTT. This rearrangement joins TRBV5-5 to TRBJ1-3, with D possibly TRBD1 on 6 matching bases. Trimming cost V 0 bases and J 0 bases, with 13 bases left between them. The CDR3 consists of 17 residues. Germline CDR1 is SGHKS and CDR2 is YYEKEE (reference sequence).

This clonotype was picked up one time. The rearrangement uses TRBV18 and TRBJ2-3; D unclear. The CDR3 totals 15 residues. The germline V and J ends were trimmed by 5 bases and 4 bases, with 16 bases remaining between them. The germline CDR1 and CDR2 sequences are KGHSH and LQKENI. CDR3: CASSAGPDRPDTQYF. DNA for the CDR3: TGTGCCAGCTCAGCCGGGCCCGACCGCCCAGATACGCAGTATTTT. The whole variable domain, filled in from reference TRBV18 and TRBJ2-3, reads NAGVMQNPRHLVRRRGQEARLRCSPMKGHSHVYWYRQLPEEGLKFMVYLQKENIIDESGMPKERFSAEFPKEGPSILRIQQVVRGDSAAYFCASSAGPDRPDTQYFGPGTRLTVL.

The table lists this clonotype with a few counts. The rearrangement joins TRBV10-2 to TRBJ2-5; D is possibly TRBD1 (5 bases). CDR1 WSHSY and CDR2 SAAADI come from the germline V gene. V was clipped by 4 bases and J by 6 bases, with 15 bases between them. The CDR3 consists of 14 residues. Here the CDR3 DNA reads TGCGCCAGCAGTGTGTCAGGGAATCAACAGACCCAGTACTTC. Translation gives CASSVSGNQQTQYF.

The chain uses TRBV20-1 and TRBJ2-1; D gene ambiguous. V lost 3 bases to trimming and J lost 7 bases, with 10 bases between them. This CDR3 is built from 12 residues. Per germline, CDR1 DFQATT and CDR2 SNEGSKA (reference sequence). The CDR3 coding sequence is TGCAGTGCTAGCGTTCGGCGGAATGAGCAGTTCTTC. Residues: CSASVRRNEQFF.

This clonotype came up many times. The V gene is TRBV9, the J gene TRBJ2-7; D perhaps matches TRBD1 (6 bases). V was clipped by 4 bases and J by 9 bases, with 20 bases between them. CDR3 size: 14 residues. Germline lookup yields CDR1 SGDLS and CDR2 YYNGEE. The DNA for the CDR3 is TGTGCCAGCAGCACAACGGACAGCCCCTTCGGGCAGTACTTC. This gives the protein CASSTTDSPFGQYF.

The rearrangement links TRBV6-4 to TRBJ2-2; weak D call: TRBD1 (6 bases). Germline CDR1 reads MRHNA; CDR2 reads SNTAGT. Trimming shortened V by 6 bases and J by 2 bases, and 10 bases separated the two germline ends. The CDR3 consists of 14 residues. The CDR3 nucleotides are TGTGCCAGCAGCGAACAGGGAAACACCGGGGAGCTGTTTTTT. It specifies CASSEQGNTGELFF.

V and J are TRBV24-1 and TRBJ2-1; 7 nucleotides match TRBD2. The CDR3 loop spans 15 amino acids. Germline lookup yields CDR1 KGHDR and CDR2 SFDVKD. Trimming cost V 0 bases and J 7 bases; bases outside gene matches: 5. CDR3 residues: CATSDLGQGGNEQFF. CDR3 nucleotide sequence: TGTGCCACCAGTGATTTGGGGCAGGGAGGGAATGAGCAGTTCTTC.

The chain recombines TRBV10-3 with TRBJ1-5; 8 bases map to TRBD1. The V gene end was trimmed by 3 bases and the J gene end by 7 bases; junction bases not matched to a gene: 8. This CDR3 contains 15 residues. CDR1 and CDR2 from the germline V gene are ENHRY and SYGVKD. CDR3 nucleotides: TGTGCCATCAGTGATCAGGGGGCGGGCGGGCAGCCCCAGCATTTT. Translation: CAISDQGAGGQPQHF.

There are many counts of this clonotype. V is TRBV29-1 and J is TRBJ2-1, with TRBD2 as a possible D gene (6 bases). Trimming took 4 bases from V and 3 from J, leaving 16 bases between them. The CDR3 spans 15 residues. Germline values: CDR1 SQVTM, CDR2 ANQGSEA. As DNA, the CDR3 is TGCAGCGTTGTAGCTGTGGGGGGTAGCTACAATGAGCAGTTCTTC. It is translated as CSVVAVGGSYNEQFF.

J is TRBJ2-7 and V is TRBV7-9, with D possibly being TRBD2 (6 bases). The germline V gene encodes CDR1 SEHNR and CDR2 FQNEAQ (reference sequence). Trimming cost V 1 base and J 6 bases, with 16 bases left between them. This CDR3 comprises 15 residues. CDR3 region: CASSLVPREVGEQYV. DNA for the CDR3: TGTGCCAGCAGCTTAGTGCCCAGGGAGGTCGGCGAGCAGTACGTC.

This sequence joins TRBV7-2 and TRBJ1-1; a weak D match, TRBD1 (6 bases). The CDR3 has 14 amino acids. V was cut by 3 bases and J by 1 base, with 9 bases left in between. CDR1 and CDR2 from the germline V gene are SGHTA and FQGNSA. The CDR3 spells CASSFSGANTEAFF. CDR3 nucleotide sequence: TGTGCCAGCAGCTTCTCAGGGGCGAACACTGAAGCTTTCTTT.

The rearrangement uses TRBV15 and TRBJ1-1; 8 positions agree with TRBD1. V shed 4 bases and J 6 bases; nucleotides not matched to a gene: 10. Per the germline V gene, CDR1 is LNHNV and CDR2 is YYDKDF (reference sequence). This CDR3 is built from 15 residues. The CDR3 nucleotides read TGTGCCACCAGCACCAGGACAGGGATGGGCGCTGAAGCTTTCTTT. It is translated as CATSTRTGMGAEAFF.

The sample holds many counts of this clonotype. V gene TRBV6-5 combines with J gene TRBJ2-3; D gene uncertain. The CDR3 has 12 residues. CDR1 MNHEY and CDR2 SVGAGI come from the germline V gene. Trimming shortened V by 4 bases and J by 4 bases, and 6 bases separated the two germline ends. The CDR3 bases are TGTGCCAGCAGTTCTGGACCAGATACGCAGTATTTT. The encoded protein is CASSSGPDTQYF.

The CDR3 coding sequence is TGTGCCAGCAGCGATACCGGGACAGGGGCGAATGAGCAGTTCTTC. It translates to CASSDTGTGANEQFF. This sequence joins TRBV4-2 and TRBJ2-1; 10 bases map to TRBD1. There are 15 residues in the CDR3. The trim removed 5 bases at V and 7 bases at J, leaving 8 bases unmatched. Germline V gives CDR1 LGHNA, CDR2 YNFKEQ.